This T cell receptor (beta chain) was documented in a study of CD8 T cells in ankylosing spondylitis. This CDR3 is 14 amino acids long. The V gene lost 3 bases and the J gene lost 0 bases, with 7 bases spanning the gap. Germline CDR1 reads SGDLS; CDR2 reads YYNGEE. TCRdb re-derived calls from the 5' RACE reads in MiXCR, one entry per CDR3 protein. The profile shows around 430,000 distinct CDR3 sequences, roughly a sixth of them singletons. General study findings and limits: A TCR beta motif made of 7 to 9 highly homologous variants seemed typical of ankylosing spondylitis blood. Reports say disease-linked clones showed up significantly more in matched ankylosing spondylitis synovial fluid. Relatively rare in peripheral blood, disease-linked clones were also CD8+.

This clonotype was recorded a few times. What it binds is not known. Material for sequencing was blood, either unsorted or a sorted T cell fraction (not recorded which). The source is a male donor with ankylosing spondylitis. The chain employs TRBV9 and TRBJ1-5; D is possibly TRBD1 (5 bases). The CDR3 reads CASSARGSNQPQHF. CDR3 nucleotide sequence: TGTGCCAGCAGCGCTAGGGGTAGCAATCAGCCCCAGCATTTT.